The rows below give T cell receptor beta chains drawn from one sample of a study of Ad26.COV2.S vaccination and SARS-CoV-2 variants. Profiling relied on immunoSEQ multiplex PCR, and the TCRdb table lists in-frame clones only, not all of them. The sample gives about 400,000 clones, around 91% of which show up once; 1.5% to 2% is in the top ten. The sequenced sample was peripheral blood, obtained in a trial of Ad26.COV2.S vaccine versus placebo. All receptors come from a person aged 18 to 59 who received the Ad26.COV2.S COVID-19 vaccine or a placebo. The CDR3 runs from the conserved cysteine through the conserved F or W. A D gene is named only where the DNA matches it firmly. Rows may omit the clone size; those that give it use once, few, many or a size class.

clone_size,j_call,d_call,v_call,cdr3_nt,cdr3_aa
NA,TRBJ2-5,TRBD2,TRBV7-9,TGTGCCAGCAGCTTAGGCCTAGCGGGAGGCCAAGAGACCCAGTACTTC,CASSLGLAGGQETQYF
once,TRBJ2-1,TRBD2,TRBV7-2,TGTGCCAGCAGCTTAGTAGCGGGAAGTGGTAATGAGCAGTTCTTC,CASSLVAGSGNEQFF
NA,TRBJ1-1,NA,TRBV6-5,TGTGCCAGCAGTTACTCGAACTTCGGGGCGGGCACTGAAGCTTTCTTT,CASSYSNFGAGTEAFF
NA,TRBJ1-1,TRBD1,TRBV5-4,TGTGCCAGCAGCTTGCCGGGACAGGGGAGAACTGAAGCTTTCTTT,CASSLPGQGRTEAFF
NA,TRBJ2-2,NA,TRBV5-1,TGCGCCAGCGGGAGGAACACCGGGGAGCTGTTTTTT,CASGRNTGELFF
NA,TRBJ2-7,NA,TRBV11-3,TGTGCCGGTTTTAGTCTAGGTTTCTACGAGCAGTACTTC,CAGFSLGFYEQYF
NA,TRBJ1-6,NA,TRBV6-5,TGTGCCAGCAGTTCGAGGAGCTCCTATAATTCACCCCTCCACTTT,CASSSRSSYNSPLHF
once,TRBJ2-7,TRBD2,TRBV6-2/TRBV6-3,TGTGCCAGCAGTTACTCGTTAGCGGGCACCTACGAGCAGTACTTC,CASSYSLAGTYEQYF
NA,TRBJ2-5,NA,TRBV29-1,TGCAGCGTTGGTCGAGGTGGGCAAACCCCCCAGTACTTC,CSVGRGGQTPQYF
NA,TRBJ1-3,TRBD1,TRBV2,TGTGCCAGCAGGGACAGGGGGACAGGAAACACCATATATTTT,CASRDRGTGNTIYF
NA,TRBJ2-5,TRBD2,TRBV5-6,TGTGCCAGCAGCGGGGGACTAGCGGGAGAAAACCAAGAGACCCAGTACTTC,CASSGGLAGENQETQYF
NA,TRBJ1-6,NA,TRBV7-9,TGTGCCAGCAGATCTCAGGGCTCCGGATCACCCCTCCACTTT,CASRSQGSGSPLHF
NA,TRBJ2-1,NA,TRBV10-3,TGTGCCATCAGTGAGGGGGGGACTGGCGCCTCCTACAATGAGCAGTTCTTC,CAISEGGTGASYNEQFF
few,TRBJ2-7,NA,TRBV12-5,TGTGCTAGTGGTTTGACGGGTATCTACGAGCAGTACTTC,CASGLTGIYEQYF